Below, 3 T cell receptor beta chains from the same sample are listed, as sequenced in a study of cytomegalovirus exposure and HLA in healthy donors. Researchers ran the PCR with 60 Vbeta and 13 Jbeta primers. Sequencing was performed with immunoSEQ multiplex PCR; in TCRdb, only in-frame clones are kept and a portion is missing. This table has around 100,000 clones, roughly 80% appearing once. The sample comprised PBMCs. These receptors were collected from a man between 25 and 39 years old in good health and CMV-seropositive.

In its sample, this clone was seen a few times. This rearrangement joins TRBV7-9 to TRBJ1-2; D unresolved. Germline V gives CDR1 SEHNR, CDR2 FQNEAQ (reference sequence). This CDR3 comprises 12 residues. V was shortened by 5 bases and J by 2 bases, with 6 bases between the two germline ends. The CDR3 DNA reads as TGTGCCAGCAGCGTATCGAACTATGGCTACACCTTC. Translation: CASSVSNYGYTF.

The chain carries TRBV5-4 and TRBJ1-1; 10 bases are shared with TRBD1. V was pared by 5 bases and J by 2 bases, with 12 bases of the junction left unmatched. There are 17 residues in the CDR3. The germline CDR1 and CDR2 sequences are SGHNT and YYREEE (reference sequence). CDR3 sequence reads: CASSNTPQTGGNTEAFF. The CDR3 bases are TGTGCCAGCAGTAATACTCCCCAGACAGGGGGCAACACTGAAGCTTTCTTT.

The J gene is TRBJ2-1, the V gene TRBV4-2; 7 bases are shared with TRBD2. V trimming: 4 bases; J trimming: 5 bases; junction bases outside the gene matches: 14. Germline values: CDR1 LGHNA, CDR2 YNFKEQ. The CDR3 consists of 17 residues. The CDR3 DNA follows: TGTGCCAGCAGCCGGTCCGGGACTATCGATGCAGACAATGAGCAGTTCTTC. Amino acids: CASSRSGTIDADNEQFF.